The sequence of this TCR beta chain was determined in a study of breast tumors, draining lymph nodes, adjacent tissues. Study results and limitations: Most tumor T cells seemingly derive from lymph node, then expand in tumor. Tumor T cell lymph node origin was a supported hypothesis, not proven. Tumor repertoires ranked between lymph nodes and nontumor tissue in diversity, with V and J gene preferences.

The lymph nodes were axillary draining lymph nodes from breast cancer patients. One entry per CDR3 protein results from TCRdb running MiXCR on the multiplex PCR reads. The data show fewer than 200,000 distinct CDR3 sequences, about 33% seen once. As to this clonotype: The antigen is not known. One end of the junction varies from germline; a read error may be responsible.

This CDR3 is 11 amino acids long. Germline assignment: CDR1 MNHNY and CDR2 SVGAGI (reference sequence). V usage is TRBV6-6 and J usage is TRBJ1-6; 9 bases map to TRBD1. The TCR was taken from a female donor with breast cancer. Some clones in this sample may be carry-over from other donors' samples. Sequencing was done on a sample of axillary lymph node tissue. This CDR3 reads CASTRTGERSF. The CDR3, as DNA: TGTGCCAGCACCAGGACAGGGGAAAGGTCCTTT.